The 16 T cell receptor beta chains below come from one sample, sequenced in a study of blood T cell repertoires in COVID-19. Clones were sequenced by immunoSEQ multiplex PCR, and TCRdb holds only the in-frame ones, with some missing. The sample has more than 65,000 clones; 79% are singletons. The material sequenced was peripheral blood. Receptors were obtained from a man aged 60-69 years with acute or convalescent COVID-19.

This clone was seen only once. The chain links TRBV19 to TRBJ2-1; 8 nucleotides agree with TRBD2. CDR3 length equals 15 residues. Germline V gene data show CDR1 as LNHDA and CDR2 as SQIVND (reference sequence). V shed 5 bases and J 8 bases; nucleotides not matched to a gene: 11. The CDR3 coding sequence is TGTGCCAGTAGTGTTTCCGGGGGGGCGATATATGAGCAGTTCTTC. This translates into CASSVSGGAIYEQFF.

In its sample, this clone was seen a few times. The chain links TRBV23-1 to TRBJ1-1; 10 bases are a match to TRBD1. Being an ORF, TRBV23-1 has a function that is uncertain. With V trimmed by 4 bases and J by 0 bases, 11 bases remained unmatched. CDR3 length: 18 amino acids. The CDR3: CASSPPGQGQIMNTEAFF. The CDR3 coding sequence is TGCGCCAGCAGTCCCCCGGGACAGGGGCAGATCATGAACACTGAAGCTTTCTTT.

The genes are TRBV6-1 and TRBJ1-5; a weak D match, TRBD1 (5 bases). Trimming removed 2 bases at V and 4 bases at J, with 12 bases between. Germline CDR1 MNHNS, CDR2 SASEGT. This CDR3 region has 15 residues. In DNA, the CDR3 is TGTGCCAGCAGTGAATTAGGGGCAGGGAATCAGCCCCAGCATTTT. Its protein product is CASSELGAGNQPQHF.

This chain uses TRBV10-3 with TRBJ1-3; D perhaps matches TRBD1 (6 bases). The CDR3 consists of 17 residues. Between the trimmed V and J ends, which lost 10 bases and 2 bases, there was a span of 24 bases. The germline V gene has CDR1 ENHRY and CDR2 SYGVKD. The CDR3 sequence: CASSPRDLDRPGNTIYF. CDR3 nucleotides: TGTGCCAGCAGCCCAAGGGATCTGGACAGACCTGGAAACACCATATATTTT.

This sequence joins TRBV3-1 (or the pseudogene TRBV3-2) and TRBJ2-2; 7 bases match TRBD2. Looked up from germline, CDR1 is LGHDT and CDR2 is YNNKEL (reference sequence). J gave up 6 bases and V 2 bases, and 9 bases lay outside the gene matches. The CDR3 has 16 amino acids. The CDR3 is CASSQLRTSRSGELFF. DNA of the CDR3: TGTGCCAGCAGCCAATTACGGACTAGTCGTTCCGGGGAGCTGTTTTTT.

This chain connects TRBV10-2 to TRBJ2-5; 9 nucleotides match TRBD1. The germline V gene encodes CDR1 WSHSY and CDR2 SAAADI. This CDR3 has 14 amino acids. Trimming removed 4 bases from V and 5 bases from J; junction bases left unmatched: 5. CDR3 nucleotides: TGCGCCAGCAGTGGCCGGGACAGGGAGGAGACCCAGTACTTC. Protein: CASSGRDREETQYF.

The CDR3 DNA sequence: TGTGCCAGTAGTGGATCGGGTTCTCCTACGAGAGGTTATGGCTACACCTTC. This codes for CASSGSGSPTRGYGYTF. The chain uses TRBV19 and TRBJ1-2, with no clear D. V was shortened by 5 bases and J by 5 bases, with 24 bases between the two germline ends. This CDR3 has 17 amino acids. Germline V CDR1 and CDR2: LNHDA, SQIVND (reference sequence).

V is TRBV4-2 and J is TRBJ2-5, with TRBD2 as a possible D gene (6 bases). CDR1 LGHNA and CDR2 YNFKEQ come from the germline V gene. The CDR3 contains 13 residues. The V end lost 8 bases, the J end lost 7 bases, and 17 bases lay between the germline ends. The CDR3 DNA follows: TGTGCCAGCGTTGGGGACTCAGAGGGGACCCAGTACTTC. It encodes CASVGDSEGTQYF.

The V gene is TRBV5-1, the J gene TRBJ1-2, with D hard to call. CDR3 size: 15 residues. Per germline, CDR1 SGHRS and CDR2 YFSETQ. Trimming cost V 2 bases and J 2 bases, with 13 bases left between them. CDR3 protein: CASSFTEPFNYGYTF. CDR3 nucleotides: TGCGCCAGCAGCTTCACAGAGCCCTTCAACTATGGCTACACCTTC.

The table lists this clone with a few counts. This chain joins TRBV19 and TRBJ1-1; 9 bases fit TRBD1. Germline-derived CDR1 and CDR2 are LNHDA and SQIVND (reference sequence). The CDR3 is made up of 15 amino acids. Trimming cost V 2 bases and J 11 bases; bases outside gene matches: 12. In DNA form, the CDR3 reads TGTGCCAGTAGTATAAGAGGGGGACAGGGTAAACAGGCTTTCTTT. Protein product: CASSIRGGQGKQAFF.

This clone appeared a single time. V and J are TRBV4-3 and TRBJ1-1, with D perhaps TRBD1 (5 bases). From germline, CDR1 is LGHNA and CDR2 YSLEER. The CDR3 is made up of 15 amino acids. V dropped 0 bases and J dropped 7 bases, with 15 bases sitting between them. DNA for the CDR3: TGCGCCAGCAGCCAAGATCCCCAGGGAAGGGTTGAAGCTTTCTTT. Protein product: CASSQDPQGRVEAFF.

This clone turned up a few times. Other nucleotide sequences in the sample specify the same CDR3. The CDR3 loop is CASSLGDRYQETQYF. CDR3 DNA sequence: TGTGCCAGCAGCTTGGGGGACAGGTACCAAGAGACCCAGTACTTC. The chain links TRBV7-9 to TRBJ2-5; 8 bases map to TRBD1. CDR3 size: 15 residues. V shed 3 bases and J 0 bases; nucleotides not matched to a gene: 3. Germline CDR1 and CDR2: SEHNR and FQNEAQ (reference sequence).

V gene TRBV14 combines with J gene TRBJ1-2; 7 bases are shared with TRBD1. The CDR3 covers 15 residues. The J segment lost 4 bases and the V segment lost 1 base, leaving 6 bases of the junction unmatched. Germline V gene lookup returns CDR1 SGHDN and CDR2 FVKESK. The CDR3: CASSQGDRRFYGYTF. As DNA, the CDR3 is TGTGCCAGCAGCCAAGGGGACAGAAGGTTCTATGGCTACACCTTC.

The V gene is TRBV18, the J gene TRBJ1-5; 7 positions agree with TRBD1. V trimming: 1 base; J trimming: 7 bases; junction bases outside the gene matches: 7. Germline CDR1 reads KGHSH; CDR2 reads LQKENI. The CDR3 is made up of 15 amino acids. CDR3 in amino acids: CASSPLDRKSQPQHF. DNA of the CDR3: TGTGCCAGCTCACCACTGGACAGGAAAAGCCAGCCCCAGCATTTT.

The rearrangement joins TRBV24-1 to TRBJ1-1, with 11 positions matching TRBD1. J lost 5 bases, V lost 9 bases, and 4 bases had no gene match. This CDR3 spans 13 amino acids. Germline V gene data show CDR1 as KGHDR and CDR2 as SFDVKD. The CDR3 loop is CATSDRGRTEAFF. The CDR3 DNA follows: TGTGCCACCTCGGACAGGGGGCGAACTGAAGCTTTCTTT.

V is TRBV4-1 and J is TRBJ1-5; D is possibly TRBD1 (5 bases). Trimming left V 2 bases short and J 6 bases short, with 14 bases between. CDR1 and CDR2 from the germline V gene are MGHRA and YSYEKL. The CDR3 is 15 residues long. In DNA form, the CDR3 reads TGCGCCAGCAGCCAATGGACGCAGGGAACTCAGCCCCAGCATTTT. It yields the protein CASSQWTQGTQPQHF.